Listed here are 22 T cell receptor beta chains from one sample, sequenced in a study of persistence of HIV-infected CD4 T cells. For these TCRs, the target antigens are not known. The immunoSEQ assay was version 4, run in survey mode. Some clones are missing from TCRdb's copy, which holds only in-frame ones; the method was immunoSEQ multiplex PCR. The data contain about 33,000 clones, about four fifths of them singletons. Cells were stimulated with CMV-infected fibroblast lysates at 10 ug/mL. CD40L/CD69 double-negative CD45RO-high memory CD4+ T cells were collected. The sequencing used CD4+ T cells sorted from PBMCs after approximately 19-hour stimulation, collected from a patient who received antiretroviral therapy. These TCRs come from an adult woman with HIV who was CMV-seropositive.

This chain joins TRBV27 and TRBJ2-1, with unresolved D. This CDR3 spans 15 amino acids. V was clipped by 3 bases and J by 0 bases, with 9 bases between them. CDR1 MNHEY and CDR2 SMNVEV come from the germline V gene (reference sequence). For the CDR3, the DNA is TGTGCCAGCAGTTTTACAGAGAGCTCCTACAATGAGCAGTTCTTC. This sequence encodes CASSFTESSYNEQFF.

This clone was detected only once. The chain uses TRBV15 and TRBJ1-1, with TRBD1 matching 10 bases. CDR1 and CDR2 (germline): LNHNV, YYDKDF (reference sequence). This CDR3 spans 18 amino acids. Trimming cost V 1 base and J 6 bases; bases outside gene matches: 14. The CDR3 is CATSRGWDRGVSGAEAFF. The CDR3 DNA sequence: TGTGCCACCAGCAGAGGATGGGACAGGGGCGTTTCTGGGGCTGAAGCTTTCTTT. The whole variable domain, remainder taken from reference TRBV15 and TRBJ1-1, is DAMVIQNPRYQVTQFGKPVTLSCSQTLNHNVMYWYQQKSSQAPKLLFHYYDKDFNNEADTPDNFQSRRPNTSFCFLDIRSPGLGDTAMYLCATSRGWDRGVSGAEAFFGQGTRLTVV.

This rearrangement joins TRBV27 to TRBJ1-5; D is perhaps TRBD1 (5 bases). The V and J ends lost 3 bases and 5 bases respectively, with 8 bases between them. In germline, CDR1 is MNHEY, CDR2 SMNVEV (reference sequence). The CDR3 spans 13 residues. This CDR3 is CASSLTAYQPQHF. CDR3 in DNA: TGTGCCAGCAGTTTGACAGCTTATCAGCCCCAGCATTTT.

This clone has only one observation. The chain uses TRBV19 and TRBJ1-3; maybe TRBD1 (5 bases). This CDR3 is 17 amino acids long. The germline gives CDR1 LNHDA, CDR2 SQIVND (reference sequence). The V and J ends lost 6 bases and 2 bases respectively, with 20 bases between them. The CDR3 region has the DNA TGTGCCAGTAGGACCTCGGGGGGAATGCCCACTGGAAACACCATATATTTT. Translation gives CASRTSGGMPTGNTIYF.

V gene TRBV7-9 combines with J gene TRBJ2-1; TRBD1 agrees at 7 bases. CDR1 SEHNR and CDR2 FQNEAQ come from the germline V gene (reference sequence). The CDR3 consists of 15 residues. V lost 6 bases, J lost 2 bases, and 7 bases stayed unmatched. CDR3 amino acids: CASSTHRGAYNEQFF. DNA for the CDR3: TGTGCCAGCAGTACCCACAGGGGAGCCTACAATGAGCAGTTCTTC.

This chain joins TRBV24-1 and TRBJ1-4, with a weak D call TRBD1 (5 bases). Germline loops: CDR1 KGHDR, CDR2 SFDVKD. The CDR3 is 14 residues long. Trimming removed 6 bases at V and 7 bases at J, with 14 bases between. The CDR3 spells CATSPAGVGEKLFF. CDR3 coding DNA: TGTGCCACCAGTCCAGCGGGGGTCGGTGAAAAACTGTTTTTT.

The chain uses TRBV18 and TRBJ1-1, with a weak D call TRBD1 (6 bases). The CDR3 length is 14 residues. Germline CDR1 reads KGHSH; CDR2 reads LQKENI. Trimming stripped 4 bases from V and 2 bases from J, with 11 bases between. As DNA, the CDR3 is TGTGCCAGCTCACGTGGACAGACAAACACTGAAGCTTTCTTT. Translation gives CASSRGQTNTEAFF.

The CDR3 DNA reads TGTGCCACCAGTGATTCTACAGGGAGCCTTTCCCTCTATGGCTACACCTTC. Translation: CATSDSTGSLSLYGYTF. The chain carries TRBV24-1 and TRBJ1-2; D perhaps matches TRBD1 (6 bases). V was pared by 2 bases and J by 4 bases, with 19 bases between. This CDR3 has 17 amino acids. The germline V gene has CDR1 KGHDR and CDR2 SFDVKD.

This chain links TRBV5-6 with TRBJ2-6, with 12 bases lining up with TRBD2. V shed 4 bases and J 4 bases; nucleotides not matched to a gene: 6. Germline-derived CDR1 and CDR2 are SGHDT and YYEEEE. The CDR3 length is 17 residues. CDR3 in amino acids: CASSRTSGKGGANVLTF. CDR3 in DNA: TGTGCCAGCAGCCGGACTAGCGGGAAGGGCGGGGCCAACGTCCTGACTTTC.

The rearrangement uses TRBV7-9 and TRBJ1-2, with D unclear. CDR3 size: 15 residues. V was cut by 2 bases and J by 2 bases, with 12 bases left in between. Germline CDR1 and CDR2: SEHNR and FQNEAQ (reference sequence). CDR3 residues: CASSLQTGSNYGYTF. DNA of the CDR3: TGTGCCAGCAGCTTACAGACGGGAAGCAACTATGGCTACACCTTC.

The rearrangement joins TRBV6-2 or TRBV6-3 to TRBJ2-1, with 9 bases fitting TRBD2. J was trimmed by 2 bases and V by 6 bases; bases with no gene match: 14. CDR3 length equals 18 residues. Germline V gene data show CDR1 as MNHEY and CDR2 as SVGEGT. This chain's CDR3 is CASSFSRLAGLPYNEQFF. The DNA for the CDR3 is TGTGCCAGCAGCTTTTCGCGCCTAGCGGGGCTCCCCTACAATGAGCAGTTCTTC.

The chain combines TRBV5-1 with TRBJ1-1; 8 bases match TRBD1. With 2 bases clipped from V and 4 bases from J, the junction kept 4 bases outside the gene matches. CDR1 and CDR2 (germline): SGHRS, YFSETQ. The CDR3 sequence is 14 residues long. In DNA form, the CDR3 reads TGCGCCAGCAGCTTTTCCGACAGGGGCACTGAAGCTTTCTTT. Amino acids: CASSFSDRGTEAFF.

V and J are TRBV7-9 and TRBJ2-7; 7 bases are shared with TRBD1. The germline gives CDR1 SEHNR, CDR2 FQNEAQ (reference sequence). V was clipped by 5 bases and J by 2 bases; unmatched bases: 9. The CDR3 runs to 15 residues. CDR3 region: CASSPQLQGTYEQYF. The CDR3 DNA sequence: TGTGCCAGCAGCCCCCAGTTACAGGGGACCTACGAGCAGTACTTC. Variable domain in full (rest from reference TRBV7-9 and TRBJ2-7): DTGVSQNPRHKITKRGQNVTFRCDPISEHNRLYWYRQTLGQGPEFLTYFQNEAQLEKSRLLSDRFSAERPKGSFSTLEIQRTEQGDSAMYLCASSPQLQGTYEQYFGPGTRLTVT.

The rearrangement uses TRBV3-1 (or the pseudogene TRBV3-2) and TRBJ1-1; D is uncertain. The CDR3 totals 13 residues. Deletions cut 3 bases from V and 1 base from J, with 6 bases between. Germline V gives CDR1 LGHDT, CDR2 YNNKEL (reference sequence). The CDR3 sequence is CASSQDGNTEAFF. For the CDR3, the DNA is TGTGCCAGCAGCCAGGACGGGAACACTGAAGCTTTCTTT.

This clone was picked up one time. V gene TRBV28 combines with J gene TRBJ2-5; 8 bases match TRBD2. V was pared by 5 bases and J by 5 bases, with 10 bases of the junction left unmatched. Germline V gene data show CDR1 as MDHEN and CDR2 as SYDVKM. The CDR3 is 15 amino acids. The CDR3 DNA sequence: TGTGCCAGCAGTCTTAGCGGGATCAACGGCGAGACCCAGTACTTC. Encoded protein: CASSLSGINGETQYF.

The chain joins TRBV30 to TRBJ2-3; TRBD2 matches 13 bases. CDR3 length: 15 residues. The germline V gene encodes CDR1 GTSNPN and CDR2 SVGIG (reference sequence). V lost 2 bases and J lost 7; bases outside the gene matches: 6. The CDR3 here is CAWSSGTSGVNTQYF. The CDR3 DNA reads TGTGCCTGGAGTTCCGGGACTAGCGGGGTGAATACGCAGTATTTT.

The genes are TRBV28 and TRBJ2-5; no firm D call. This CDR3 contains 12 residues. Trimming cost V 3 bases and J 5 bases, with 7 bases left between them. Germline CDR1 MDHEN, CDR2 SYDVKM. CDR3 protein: CASSFWAETQYF. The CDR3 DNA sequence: TGTGCCAGCAGTTTTTGGGCGGAGACCCAGTACTTC.

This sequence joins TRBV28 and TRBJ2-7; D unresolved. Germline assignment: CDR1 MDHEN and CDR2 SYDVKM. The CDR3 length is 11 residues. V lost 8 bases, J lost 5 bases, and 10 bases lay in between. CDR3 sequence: CASGVRNEQYF. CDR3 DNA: TGTGCCAGCGGGGTTAGGAACGAGCAGTACTTC.

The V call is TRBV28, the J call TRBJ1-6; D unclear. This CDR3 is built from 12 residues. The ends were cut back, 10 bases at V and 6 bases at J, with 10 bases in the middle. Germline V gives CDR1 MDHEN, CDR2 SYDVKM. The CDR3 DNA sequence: TGTGCCACCGGGGTCACTAATTCACCCCTCCACTTT. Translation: CATGVTNSPLHF.

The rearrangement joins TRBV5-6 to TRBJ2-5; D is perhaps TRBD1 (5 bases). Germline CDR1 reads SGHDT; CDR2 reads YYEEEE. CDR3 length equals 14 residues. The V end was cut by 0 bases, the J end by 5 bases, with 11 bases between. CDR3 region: CASSLVGVGETQYF. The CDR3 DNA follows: TGTGCCAGCAGCTTGGTAGGGGTGGGGGAGACCCAGTACTTC.

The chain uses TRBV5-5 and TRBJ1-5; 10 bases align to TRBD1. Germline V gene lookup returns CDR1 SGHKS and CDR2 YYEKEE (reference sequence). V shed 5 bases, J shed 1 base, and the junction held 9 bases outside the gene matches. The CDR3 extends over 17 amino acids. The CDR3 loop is CASSSGTGAASNQPQHF. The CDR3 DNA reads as TGTGCCAGCAGTTCCGGGACAGGGGCCGCGAGCAATCAGCCCCAGCATTTT.

CDR3 in amino acids: CASSPSTSGKTYEQYF. The CDR3 bases are TGTGCCAGCAGCCCCTCGACTAGCGGGAAGACCTACGAGCAGTACTTC. The rearrangement links TRBV5-4 to TRBJ2-7; 11 bases are shared with TRBD2. Germline V gives CDR1 SGHNT, CDR2 YYREEE (reference sequence). The CDR3 consists of 16 residues. V shed 4 bases, J shed 2 bases, and the junction held 8 bases outside the gene matches. The entire variable domain, with the rest obtained from reference TRBV5-4 and TRBJ2-7, is as follows: ETGVTQSPTHLIKTRGQQVTLRCSSQSGHNTVSWYQQALGQGPQFIFQYYREEENGRGNFPPRFSGLQFPNYSSELNVNALELDDSALYLCASSPSTSGKTYEQYFGPGTRLTVT.